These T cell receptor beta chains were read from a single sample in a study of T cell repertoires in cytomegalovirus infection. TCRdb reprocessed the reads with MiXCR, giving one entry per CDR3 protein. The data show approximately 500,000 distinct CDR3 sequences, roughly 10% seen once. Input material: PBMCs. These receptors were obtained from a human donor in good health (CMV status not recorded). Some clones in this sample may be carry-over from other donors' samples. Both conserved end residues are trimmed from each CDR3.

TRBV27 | ASSFRFEQF
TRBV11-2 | ASRTAGTGDYGYT
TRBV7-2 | ASSSVNYGYT
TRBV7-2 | ASSLVGTGSYNEQF
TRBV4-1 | ASSQPGGAEYNEQF
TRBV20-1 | SVREGGQPQH
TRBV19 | ASSMGNEQF
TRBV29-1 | SVEAGVEGQPQH
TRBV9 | ASSTSGTLNTGELF
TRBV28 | ASSPPGGVHYEQY
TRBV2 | ASSGLAGVLQETQY
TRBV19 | ASSISGRYGYT
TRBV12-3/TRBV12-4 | ASSLSGRGLYGYT
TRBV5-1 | ASSLESPGLSGNTIY
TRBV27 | ASSAKQGGSYNSPLH
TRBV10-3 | AISDRRGTTDTQY
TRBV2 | ASSERGAYGYT
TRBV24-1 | ATSGALAGVYEQF
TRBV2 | ASSPGTGLTDTQY
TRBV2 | ASTWTDGGPEQF
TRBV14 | ASSPRVRTSGRYNEQF
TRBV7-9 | ASSLAFTGGADTQY
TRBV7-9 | ASSAGRAGRDTQY
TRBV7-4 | ASSPHYGRFYEQY
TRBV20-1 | SAPAGGSYNEQF
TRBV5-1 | ASSLDPAGATGELF
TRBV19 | ASSNTGGRGSPLH
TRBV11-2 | ASGGSRAYGYT
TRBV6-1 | ATKERGRGQTQY
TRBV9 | ASSATGDGNTIY
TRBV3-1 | ASSSDPGEQY
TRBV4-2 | ASSQEGPQY
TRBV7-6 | ASSPRGGRGNEQF
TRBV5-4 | ASSLGGSRETQY
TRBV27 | ASSLLAGTSYNSPLH
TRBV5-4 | ASSSGTGGNGEQY